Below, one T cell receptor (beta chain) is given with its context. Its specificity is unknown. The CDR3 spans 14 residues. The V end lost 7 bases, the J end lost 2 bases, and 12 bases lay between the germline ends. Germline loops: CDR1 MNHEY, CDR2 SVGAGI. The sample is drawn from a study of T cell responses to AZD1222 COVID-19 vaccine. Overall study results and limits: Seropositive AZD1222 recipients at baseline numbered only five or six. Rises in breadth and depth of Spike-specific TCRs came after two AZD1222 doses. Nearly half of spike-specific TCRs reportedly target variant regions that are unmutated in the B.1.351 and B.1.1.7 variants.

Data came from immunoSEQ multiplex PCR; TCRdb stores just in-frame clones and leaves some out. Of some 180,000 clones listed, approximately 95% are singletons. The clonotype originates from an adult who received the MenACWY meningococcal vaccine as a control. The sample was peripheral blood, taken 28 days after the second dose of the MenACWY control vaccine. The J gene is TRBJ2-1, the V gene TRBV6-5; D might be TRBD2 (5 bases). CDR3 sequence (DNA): TGTGCCAGCACTAGCAGGAACACCTACAATGAGCAGTTCTTC. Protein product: CASTSRNTYNEQFF.